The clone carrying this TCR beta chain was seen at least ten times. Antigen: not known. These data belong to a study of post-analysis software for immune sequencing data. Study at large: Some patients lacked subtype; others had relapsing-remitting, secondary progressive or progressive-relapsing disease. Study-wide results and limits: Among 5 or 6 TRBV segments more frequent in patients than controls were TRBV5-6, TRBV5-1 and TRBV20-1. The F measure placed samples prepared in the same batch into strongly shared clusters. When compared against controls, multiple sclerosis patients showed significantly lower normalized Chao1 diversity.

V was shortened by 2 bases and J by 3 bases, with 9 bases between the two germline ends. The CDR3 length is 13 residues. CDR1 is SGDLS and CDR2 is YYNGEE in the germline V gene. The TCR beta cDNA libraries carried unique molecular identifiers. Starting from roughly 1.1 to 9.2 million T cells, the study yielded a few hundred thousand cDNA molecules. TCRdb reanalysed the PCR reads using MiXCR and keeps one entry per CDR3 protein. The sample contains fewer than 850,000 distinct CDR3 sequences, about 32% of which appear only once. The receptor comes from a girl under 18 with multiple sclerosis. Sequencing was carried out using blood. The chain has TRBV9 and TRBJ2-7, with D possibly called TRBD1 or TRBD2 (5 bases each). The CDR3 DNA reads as TGTGCCAGCAGCGTCGGGACGAACTACGAGCAGTACTTC. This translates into CASSVGTNYEQYF.